One and the same sample provided the 8 T cell receptor beta chains below, sequenced in a study of shared clonotypes between healthy human individuals. The data were produced by immunoSEQ multiplex PCR, yet TCRdb's version contains in-frame clones alone and is incomplete. The sample holds some 530,000 clones, over 70% seen once. The source material was PBMCs. These receptors came from a woman in her thirties or forties in good health. Some clones in this sample may be carry-over from other donors' samples.

The chain uses TRBV6-1 and TRBJ2-4, with TRBD2 identical over 7 bases. Germline loops: CDR1 MNHNS, CDR2 SASEGT. V lost 3 bases to trimming and J lost 1 base; unmatched junction nucleotides: 0. The CDR3 runs to 14 residues. The CDR3 DNA is TGTGCCAGCAGTGAGGGAGGGGCCAAAAACATTCAGTACTTC. This sequence encodes CASSEGGAKNIQYF.

This chain uses TRBV19 with TRBJ2-7, with 7 nucleotides matching TRBD1. Germline V lookup: CDR1 LNHDA, CDR2 SQIVND (reference sequence). This CDR3 is 13 amino acids long. V shed 6 bases and J 3 bases; nucleotides not matched to a gene: 5. The CDR3 sequence: CASRYRDSYEQYF. Here the CDR3 DNA reads TGTGCCAGTAGATACCGGGACAGCTACGAGCAGTACTTC.

This clone turned up a few times. This chain connects TRBV7-3 to TRBJ2-1, with TRBD2 matching over 11 bases. The germline V gene has CDR1 SGHTA and CDR2 FQGTGA. Trimming at V came to 4 bases and at J to 8 bases, leaving 1 base not matched to a gene. CDR3 length: 13 residues. The CDR3 DNA reads TGTGCCAGCAGCTCACTAGCGGGGGATGAGCAGTTCTTC. Amino acid sequence: CASSSLAGDEQFF. The variable domain in full, completed from reference TRBV7-3 and TRBJ2-1, reads GAGVSQTPSNKVTEKGKYVELRCDPISGHTALYWYRQSLGQGPEFLIYFQGTGAADDSGLPNDRFFAVRPEGSVSTLKIQRTERGDSAVYLCASSSLAGDEQFFGPGTRLTVL.

Concerning this clone: A read error is the likely source, as a far larger clone sits one nucleotide away. Other DNA sequences in the sample encode the same CDR3. The rearrangement joins TRBV18 to TRBJ2-6, with a tentative D call TRBD2 (6 bases). CDR3 size: 19 residues. The V gene's germline CDR1 is KGHSH and CDR2 LQKENI. Trimming took 1 base from V and 1 from J, leaving 17 bases between them. Written as DNA, the CDR3 is TGTGCCAGCTCACCACTCGCACTAGCAGGAGGGTCTGGGGCCAACGTCCTGACTTTC. Translation: CASSPLALAGGSGANVLTF.

Regarding this clone: Mismatch with germline at one junction end may stem from a read error. The J gene is TRBJ2-5, the V gene TRBV10-3, with 10 bases that match TRBD1. Germline CDR1 ENHRY, CDR2 SYGVKD. This CDR3 has 14 amino acids. DNA for the CDR3: TGTGCCATAAGTGTCCAGGGACAGGGGCTTCCCCAGTACTTC. Its translation: CAISVQGQGLPQYF.

Points on this clone: A far bigger clonotype differs at one base, so this is likely a read error. J is TRBJ2-7 and V is TRBV10-1, with D unclear. The CDR3 length is 11 residues. V lost 9 bases and J 5 bases, leaving 11 bases between the germline ends. Germline values: CDR1 WNHNN, CDR2 SYGVQD (reference sequence). The CDR3 spells CARQGSDEQYF. CDR3 bases: TGCGCCAGGCAAGGAAGCGACGAGCAGTACTTC.

The V gene is TRBV7-6, the J gene TRBJ2-2, with D unresolved. This CDR3 region has 12 residues. Germline loops: CDR1 SGHVS, CDR2 FNYEAQ. V was pared by 5 bases and J by 7 bases, with 8 bases between. For the CDR3, the DNA is TGTGCCAGCAGCCTGTTTGGCGGGGAGCTGTTTTTT. The encoded protein is CASSLFGGELFF.

V and J are TRBV28 and TRBJ2-7; TRBD2 is a possible D gene (5 bases). Trimming took off 5 bases at V and 3 bases at J, with 17 bases between the two ends. The CDR3 spans 15 residues. Germline CDR1 is MDHEN and CDR2 is SYDVKM. The CDR3 DNA is TGTGCCAGCAGTATGGCGGGCGCTACGGGCTACGAGCAGTACTTC. This translates into CASSMAGATGYEQYF.